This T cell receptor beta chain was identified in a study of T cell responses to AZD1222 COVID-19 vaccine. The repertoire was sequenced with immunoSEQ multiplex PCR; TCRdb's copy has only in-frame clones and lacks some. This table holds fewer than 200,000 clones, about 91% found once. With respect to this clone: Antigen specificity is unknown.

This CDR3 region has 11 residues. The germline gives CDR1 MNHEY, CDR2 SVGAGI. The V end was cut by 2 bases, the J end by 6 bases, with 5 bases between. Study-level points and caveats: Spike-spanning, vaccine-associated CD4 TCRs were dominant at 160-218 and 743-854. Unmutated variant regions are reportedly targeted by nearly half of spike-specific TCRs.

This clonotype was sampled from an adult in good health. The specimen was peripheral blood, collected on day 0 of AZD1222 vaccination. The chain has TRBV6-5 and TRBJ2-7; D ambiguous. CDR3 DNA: TGTGCCAGCAGTTACCTGTTCGAGCAGTACTTC. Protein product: CASSYLFEQYF.